This TCR beta chain originates from a study of cytomegalovirus exposure and HLA in healthy donors. Trimming cost V 2 bases and J 16 bases; bases outside gene matches: 6. CDR3 length: 13 amino acids. Germline loops: CDR1 SGHAT, CDR2 FQNNGV. Those who donated were healthy bone marrow donors. Study observations and caveats: In a later analysis, the majority of CMV-associated beta chains seemingly showed HLA restriction. Exclusion applied to some V segments, including TRBV6-2 and TRBV6-3, as they were indistinguishable.

PCR primers comprised 60 Vbeta and 13 Jbeta primers. Original analysis: Roughly 10 million shared chains were among around 78 million unique TCR beta chains counted in a later analysis. TCRdb's table, derived via immunoSEQ multiplex PCR, lists solely in-frame clones and lacks some. V and J calls plus clone size are reproduced from that table; the DNA served to infer D and trimming. The data show around 62,000 clones, 80% to 90% seen once. Comments on this clone: What it binds is not known.

The sample taken for sequencing was PBMCs. The TCR was taken from a woman aged 30 to 39 in good health and CMV-seronegative. The rearrangement links TRBV11-2 to TRBJ2-1, with TRBD2 identical over 12 bases. The CDR3 spells CASSLNLAGGYFF. In nucleotides, the CDR3 is TGTGCCAGCAGCTTAAACCTAGCGGGGGGGTATTTCTTC. Full variable domain (outside the CDR3, taken from reference TRBV11-2 and TRBJ2-1): EAGVAQSPRYKIIEKRQSVAFWCNPISGHATLYWYQQILGQGPKLLIQFQNNGVVDDSQLPKDRFSAERLKGVDSTLKIQPAKLEDSAVYLCASSLNLAGGYFFGPGTRLTVL.